This T cell receptor beta chain was sequenced during a study of T cell responses to AZD1222 COVID-19 vaccine. Study results and caveats: Nearly half of spike-specific TCRs reportedly target unmutated variant regions.

The data were produced by immunoSEQ multiplex PCR, yet TCRdb's version contains in-frame clones alone and is incomplete. The table records just under 95,000 clones, roughly 90% of them present only once. About this clone: No antigen is known for it.

This TCR came from an adult in good health. The sample was peripheral blood, taken on day 0 of AZD1222 vaccination.

CDR3 residues: CASTGPAGGFSTDTQYF. CDR3 DNA: TGTGCCAGCACCGGACCAGCGGGGGGGTTCAGCACAGATACGCAGTATTTT. The chain uses TRBV2 and TRBJ2-3, with TRBD2 identical over 10 bases. The CDR3 runs 17 residues. Trimming cost V 7 bases and J 0 bases; bases outside gene matches: 10. From germline, CDR1 is SNHLY and CDR2 FYNNEI. Combining the CDR3 with reference TRBV2 and TRBJ2-3 gives the whole variable domain EPEVTQTPSHQVTQMGQEVILRCVPISNHLYFYWYRQILGQKVEFLVSFYNNEISEKSEIFDDQFSVERPDGSNFTLKIRSTKLEDSAMYFCASTGPAGGFSTDTQYFGPGTRLTVL.